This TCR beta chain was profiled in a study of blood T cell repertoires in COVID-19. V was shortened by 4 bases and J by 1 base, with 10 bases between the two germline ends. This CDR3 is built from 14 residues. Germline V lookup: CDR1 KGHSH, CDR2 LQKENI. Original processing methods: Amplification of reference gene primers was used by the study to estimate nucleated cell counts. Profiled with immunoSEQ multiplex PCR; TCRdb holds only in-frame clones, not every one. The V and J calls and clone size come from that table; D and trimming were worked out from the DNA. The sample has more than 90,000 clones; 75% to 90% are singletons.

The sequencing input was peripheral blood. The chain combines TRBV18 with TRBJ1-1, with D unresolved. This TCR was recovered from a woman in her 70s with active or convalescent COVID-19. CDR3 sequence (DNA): TGTGCCAGCTCACGGGAGGGTCGGAACACTGAAGCTTTCTTT. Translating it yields CASSREGRNTEAFF.